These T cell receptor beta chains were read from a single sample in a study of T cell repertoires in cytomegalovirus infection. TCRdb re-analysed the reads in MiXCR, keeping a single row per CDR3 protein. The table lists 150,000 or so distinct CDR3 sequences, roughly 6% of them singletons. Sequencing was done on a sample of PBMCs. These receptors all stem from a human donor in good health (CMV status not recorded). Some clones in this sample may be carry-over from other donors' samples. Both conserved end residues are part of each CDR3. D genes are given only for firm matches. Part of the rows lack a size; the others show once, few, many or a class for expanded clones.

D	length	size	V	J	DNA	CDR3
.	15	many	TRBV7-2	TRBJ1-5	TGTGCCAGCAGCTTAGACGGCGTTAGCAATCAGCCCCAGCATTTT	CASSLDGVSNQPQHF
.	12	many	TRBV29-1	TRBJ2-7	TGCAGCGCGCGACACTACGAAGGCGAGCAGTACTTC	CSARHYEGEQYF
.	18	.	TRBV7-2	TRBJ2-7	TGTGCCAGCAGTTCCTTGTCGTTTTCTGGACACCTTCCCTACGAGCAGTACTTC	CASSSLSFSGHLPYEQYF
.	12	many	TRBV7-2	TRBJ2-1	TGTGCCAGCAGCTTAGAAAGGAATGAGCAGTTCTTC	CASSLERNEQFF
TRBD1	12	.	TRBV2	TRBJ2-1	TGTGCCAGCAGCCTCAGGGGGAGATGGCAGTTCTTC	CASSLRGRWQFF
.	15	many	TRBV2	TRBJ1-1	TGTGCCAGCAGTGAAACGGCAGTCGTGAACACTGAAGCTTTCTTT	CASSETAVVNTEAFF
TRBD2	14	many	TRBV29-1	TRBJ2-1	TGCAGCGCCTTGTCTAGCGGGGGGTCCAATGAGCAGTTCTTC	CSALSSGGSNEQFF
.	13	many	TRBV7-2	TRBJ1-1	TGTGCCAGCAGCCCTTTCGCCTCCCTGGAAGCTTTCTTT	CASSPFASLEAFF
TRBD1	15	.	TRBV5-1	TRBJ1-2	TGCGCCAGCAGCTCCGGACAGGGAATGAGTTTTGGCTACACCTTC	CASSSGQGMSFGYTF
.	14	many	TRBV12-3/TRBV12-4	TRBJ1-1	TGTGCCAGCAGATCCGGGACCGGTAGGACTGAAGCTTTCTTT	CASRSGTGRTEAFF
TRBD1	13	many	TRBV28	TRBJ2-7	TGTGCCACAGAGGGACAGACCCGTTACGAGCAGTACTTC	CATEGQTRYEQYF
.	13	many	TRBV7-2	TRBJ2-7	TGTGCCAGCAGCCCGTCGACAGTGTACGAGCAGTACTTC	CASSPSTVYEQYF
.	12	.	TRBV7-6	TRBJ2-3	TGTGCCAGCTTTAAGATTGCGGAAACGCAGTATTTT	CASFKIAETQYF
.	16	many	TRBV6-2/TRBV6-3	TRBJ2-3	TGTGCCAGCAGTTACTCGAGTCGGGGGAAGTCGGATACGCAGTATTTT	CASSYSSRGKSDTQYF
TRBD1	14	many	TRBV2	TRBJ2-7	TGTGCCAGCAGACCGGGACAGTCGACCTACGAGCAGTACTTC	CASRPGQSTYEQYF
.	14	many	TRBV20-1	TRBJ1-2	TGCAGTGCTGACACGACCGAGGGTCACGGTGGCTACACCTTC	CSADTTEGHGGYTF
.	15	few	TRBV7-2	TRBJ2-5	TGTGCCAGCAGCTCTACCGACAGGACCCAAGAGACCCAGTACTTC	CASSSTDRTQETQYF
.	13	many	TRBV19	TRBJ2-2	TGTGCCAGTAGTACAGGGTTCACCGGGGAGCTGTTTTTT	CASSTGFTGELFF
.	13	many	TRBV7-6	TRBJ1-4	TGTGCCAGCAGCTTCGCAACTAATGAAAAACTGTTTTTT	CASSFATNEKLFF
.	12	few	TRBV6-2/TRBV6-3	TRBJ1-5	TGTGCCAGCAACGACCGATATCAGCCCCAGCATTTT	CASNDRYQPQHF
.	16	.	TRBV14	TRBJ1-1	TGTGCCAGCAGCCGCCTCCCTGGGCGTTGGAGCACTGAAGCTTTCTTT	CASSRLPGRWSTEAFF
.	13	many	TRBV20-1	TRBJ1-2	TGCAGTGCTAGAGATCAAGGCTCCTATGGCTACACCTTC	CSARDQGSYGYTF
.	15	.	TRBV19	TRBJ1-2	TGTGCCACTCGTGGGGGAGGAGAGCCTAACTATGGCTACACCTTC	CATRGGGEPNYGYTF
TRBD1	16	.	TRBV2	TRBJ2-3	TGTGCCAGCAGTGAGAGTCACAGGGGATTCAAGTATACGCAGTATTTT	CASSESHRGFKYTQYF
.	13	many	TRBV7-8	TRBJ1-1	TGTGCCAGCAGCCAGGGGAGAAACAGTGAAGCTTTCTTT	CASSQGRNSEAFF
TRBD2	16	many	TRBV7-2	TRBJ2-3	TGTGCCAGCAGCTTAGGACTAGCGGGGGGGCGAAATACGCAGTATTTT	CASSLGLAGGRNTQYF
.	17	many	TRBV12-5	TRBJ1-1	TGTGCTAGTGGTTGGACACTTGGGGGGGGAGTGAACACTGAAGCTTTCTTT	CASGWTLGGGVNTEAFF
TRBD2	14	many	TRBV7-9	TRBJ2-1	TGTGCCAGCAACAAGCGGGGGGGAAACAATGAGCAGTTCTTC	CASNKRGGNNEQFF
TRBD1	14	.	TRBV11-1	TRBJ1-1	TGTGCCAGCAGCCCAAAGACAGGGCCGACGATTCCTTTCTTT	CASSPKTGPTIPFF
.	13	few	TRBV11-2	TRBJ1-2	TGTGCCAGCAGCTTCCAGGAGCTCTATGGCTACACCTTC	CASSFQELYGYTF
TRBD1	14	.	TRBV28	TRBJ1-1	TGTGCCAGCAGAATGGGACAGGGGGGGACTGAAGCTTTCTTT	CASRMGQGGTEAFF
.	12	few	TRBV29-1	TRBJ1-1	TGCAGCGTATCAGCCGTGTACACTGAAGCTTTCTTT	CSVSAVYTEAFF
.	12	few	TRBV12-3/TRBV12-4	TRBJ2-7	TGTGCCAGCAGTTCAAACGACAGGCTCCAGTACTTC	CASSSNDRLQYF
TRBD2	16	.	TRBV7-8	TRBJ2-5	TGTGCCAGCAGCTTAGCGGGGACTAGCGGGGCTGAGACCCAGTACTTC	CASSLAGTSGAETQYF
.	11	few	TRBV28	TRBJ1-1	TGTGCCGCCCTAACGATCTCTGAAGCTTTCTTT	CAALTISEAFF
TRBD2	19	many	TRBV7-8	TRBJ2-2	TGTGCCAGCAGCGGACCGGGACTAGCGGGGGACCCGAACACCGGGGAGCTGTTTTTT	CASSGPGLAGDPNTGELFF
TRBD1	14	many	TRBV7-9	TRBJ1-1	TGTGCCAGCAGCGAGGGACAGGGGGACACTGAAGCTTTCTTT	CASSEGQGDTEAFF
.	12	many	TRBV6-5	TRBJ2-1	TGTGCCAGCTCTTTTGCGGGCAATGAGCAGTTCTTC	CASSFAGNEQFF
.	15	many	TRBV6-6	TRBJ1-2	TGTGCCAGCAGCGTTGCGGCCGGGGCCAACTATGGCTACACCTTC	CASSVAAGANYGYTF
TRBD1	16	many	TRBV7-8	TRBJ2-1	TGTGCCAGCAGCCCTCAGGGGGCAGGGATAAACGATGAGCAGTTCTTC	CASSPQGAGINDEQFF
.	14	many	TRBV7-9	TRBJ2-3	TGTGCCAGCAGCTTCCGGGACTGGACAGATACGCAGTATTTT	CASSFRDWTDTQYF
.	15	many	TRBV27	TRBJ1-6	TGTGCCAGCAGTTTCCTCTCCGGACAGCCATCACCCCTCCACTTT	CASSFLSGQPSPLHF
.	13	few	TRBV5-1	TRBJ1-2	TGCGCCAGCAGCTACCGGGACAACTATGGCTACACCTTC	CASSYRDNYGYTF
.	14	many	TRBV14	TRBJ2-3	TGTGCCAGCAGCCGGAGGACTACCACAGATACGCAGTATTTT	CASSRRTTTDTQYF
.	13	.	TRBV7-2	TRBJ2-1	TGTGCCAGCAGCTTACCCACGTATGGGGAGCAGTTCTTC	CASSLPTYGEQFF
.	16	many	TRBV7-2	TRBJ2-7	TGTGCCAGCAGCTTAGGGGGATTCTTCAACCCATACGAGCAGTACTTC	CASSLGGFFNPYEQYF
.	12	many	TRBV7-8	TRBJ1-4	TGTGCCAGCAGCTTCCACCAGAAAAAACTGTTTTTT	CASSFHQKKLFF
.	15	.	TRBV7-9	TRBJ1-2	TGTGCCAGCAGCTTAGGACAGCAACTATCTAGCGGCTACACCTTC	CASSLGQQLSSGYTF
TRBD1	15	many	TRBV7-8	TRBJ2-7	TGTGCCAGCAGCCCTACGACAGGGGCCGGCTACGAGCAGTACTTC	CASSPTTGAGYEQYF
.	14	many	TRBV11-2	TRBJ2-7	TGTGCCAGCAGCTCGGGTTGGCAATCCTACGAGCAGTACTTC	CASSSGWQSYEQYF
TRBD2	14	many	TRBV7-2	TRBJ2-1	TGTGCCAGCAGCCCGGGGGGGGGATACAATGAGCAGTTCTTC	CASSPGGGYNEQFF
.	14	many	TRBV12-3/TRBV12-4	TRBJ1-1	TGTGCCAGCAGTCCGTTGTTGGGGAACACTGAAGCTTTCTTT	CASSPLLGNTEAFF
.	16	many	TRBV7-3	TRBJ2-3	TGTGCCAGCAGCTTACAGGGGACCGACAGCACAGATACGCAGTATTTT	CASSLQGTDSTDTQYF
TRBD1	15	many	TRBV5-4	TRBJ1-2	TGTGCCAGCAGCGGAATATTTACAGGGGACAATGGCTACACCTTC	CASSGIFTGDNGYTF
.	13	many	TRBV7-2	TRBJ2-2	TGTGCCAGCAGCTTACAGGGAGCCGGGGAGCTGTTTTTT	CASSLQGAGELFF
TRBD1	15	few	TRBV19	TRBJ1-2	TGTGCCAGTAGTTACATCAGGGGGCGAGGATCTGGCTACACCTTC	CASSYIRGRGSGYTF